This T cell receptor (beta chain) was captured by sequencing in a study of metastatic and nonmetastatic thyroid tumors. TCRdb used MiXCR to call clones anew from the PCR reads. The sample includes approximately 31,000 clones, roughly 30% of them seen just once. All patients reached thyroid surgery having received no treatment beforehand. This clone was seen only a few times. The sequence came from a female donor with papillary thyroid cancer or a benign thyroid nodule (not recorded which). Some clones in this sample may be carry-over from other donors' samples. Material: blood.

The CDR3 protein is CASSPTHSFLYEQYF. CDR3 DNA sequence: TGTGCCAGTAGCCCGACTCACAGCTTCCTCTACGAGCAGTACTTC. The J gene is TRBJ2-7, the V gene TRBV19; D gene ambiguous. Germline CDR1 reads LNHDA; CDR2 reads SQIVND (reference sequence). The CDR3 sequence is 15 residues long. Between the trimmed V and J ends, which lost 6 bases and 3 bases, there was a span of 18 bases.